Listed below are T cell receptor beta chains from one sample, sequenced in a study of shared clonotypes between healthy human individuals. Using immunoSEQ multiplex PCR, the repertoire was profiled, and TCRdb retains in-frame clones only, with some absent. The sample shows approximately 2,200,000 clones, about 92% of them seen only once. Specimen: naive CD8+ T cells from PBMCs. The receptors were gathered from a man in his late teens or twenties in good health. Some clones in this sample may be carry-over from other donors' samples. Both conserved end residues are part of each CDR3. A D gene is named only where the DNA matches it firmly. Clone size appears in some rows only: once, few, many, or a class for an expanded clone.

d_call clone_size j_call v_call cdr3_nt cdr3_aa
. . TRBJ2-7 TRBV11-2 TGTGCCAGCGGTAGGGGATCCACCTACGAGCAGTACTTC CASGRGSTYEQYF
TRBD2 . TRBJ2-7 TRBV7-6 TGTGCCAGCAGCTGGGGGGTGGGGACTAGCGCCAAGGAGCAGTACTTC CASSWGVGTSAKEQYF
. . TRBJ1-2 TRBV6-1 TGTGCCAGCAGTGAATGGGGGGAAGGGTCCTATGGCTACACCTTC CASSEWGEGSYGYTF
TRBD1 . TRBJ2-7 TRBV9 TGTGCCAGCAGCTACACAGGGGGTGGGTCCTACGAGCAGTACTTC CASSYTGGGSYEQYF
. . TRBJ1-2 TRBV27 TGTGCCAGCAGTTTTCAGGCTTTTAGTGGCTACACCTTC CASSFQAFSGYTF
. . TRBJ1-5 TRBV5-4 TGTGCCAGCAGCTACCAAGGCGGGGATAGCAATCAGCCCCAGCATTTT CASSYQGGDSNQPQHF
. . TRBJ1-2 TRBV7-9 TGTGCCAGCAGCTTCCGCGACGGGGGATGGGGTGGCTACACCTTC CASSFRDGGWGGYTF
. . TRBJ2-4 TRBV4-1 TGCGCCAGCAGCAAAAGACCAGGGGTAGCCAAAAACATTCAGTACTTC CASSKRPGVAKNIQYF
TRBD1 few TRBJ2-2 TRBV4-2 TGTGCCAGCAGCCAAGTCTGGCAGGGGGCGAATACCGGGGAGCTGTTTTTT CASSQVWQGANTGELFF
TRBD2 few TRBJ2-1 TRBV7-3 TGTGCCAGCAGACTAACTAGCGGGCCTTACAATGAGCAGTTCTTC CASRLTSGPYNEQFF
. . TRBJ1-1 TRBV28 TGTGCCAGCAGTCTACAGTTAGGGGGGAACACTGAAGCTTTCTTT CASSLQLGGNTEAFF
TRBD1 once TRBJ1-1 TRBV5-1 TGCGCCAGCAGGGACAGGGTTGAGACTGAAGCTTTCTTT CASRDRVETEAFF
. . TRBJ2-6 TRBV9 TGTGCCAGCAGCGCCCCCCGCCGACAAGCCGGCTCTGGGGCCAACGTCCTGACTTTC CASSAPRRQAGSGANVLTF
. . TRBJ1-2 TRBV6-5 TGTGCCAGCAGTTACGGCAGCCTTTATGGCTACACCTTC CASSYGSLYGYTF
TRBD1 . TRBJ2-5 TRBV30 TGTGCCAGAGGGACAGAACAAGAGACCCAGTACTTC CARGTEQETQYF
. . TRBJ2-7 TRBV28 TGTGCCAGCAGTTTTTTGGGCAGCTCCTACGAGCAGTACTTC CASSFLGSSYEQYF
. . TRBJ2-5 TRBV5-1 TGCGCCAGCAGCCAACCTTCAGCGTCCGGCGAGACCCAGTACTTC CASSQPSASGETQYF
. . TRBJ2-7 TRBV10-3 TGTGCCATCGGGTTCGAGCAGTACTTC CAIGFEQYF
TRBD1 . TRBJ2-7 TRBV23-1 TGCGCCAGCAGTCCATTTAGGGGGCGTCGCTTCTCCGAGCAGTACTTC CASSPFRGRRFSEQYF
. . TRBJ2-7 TRBV4-1 TGCGCCAGCAGCCAAGATTCGGGGGAGCAGTACTTC CASSQDSGEQYF